This passage covers 21 T cell receptor beta chains from one sample sequenced in a study of a mutant IDH1 vaccine in newly diagnosed glioma. No cognate antigen is known for these TCRs. Described time point: week 5, during vaccination. Every vaccination contained 300 ug of the mutant IDH1 20-mer peptide and was paired with topical imiquimod. The data were produced by immunoSEQ multiplex PCR, yet TCRdb's version contains in-frame clones alone and is incomplete. The sample lists around 46,000 clones, roughly 73% occurring once. Material: PBMCs, obtained from a glioma patient whose treatment included an IDH1 peptide vaccine. Receptor source: a man between 45 and 60 years old with glioma.

This sequence joins TRBV4-1 and TRBJ1-1; D gene uncertain. The germline V gene encodes CDR1 MGHRA and CDR2 YSYEKL. With 1 base removed from V and 0 bases from J, the gap between germline ends came to 12 bases. This CDR3 contains 16 residues. CDR3 residues: CASSQGSMGLNTEAFF. CDR3 sequence (DNA): TGCGCCAGCAGCCAAGGAAGTATGGGTTTGAACACTGAAGCTTTCTTT.

This chain connects TRBV5-8 to TRBJ1-6, with TRBD1 identical over 9 bases. Germline CDR1 reads SGHTS; CDR2 reads YDEGEE. Unmatched junction bases numbered 3, after V lost 1 base and J lost 7 bases. This CDR3 region has 15 residues. In DNA, the CDR3 is TGTGCCAGCAGCTTGCCGGGACAGGGCAATTCACCCCTCCACTTT. Protein: CASSLPGQGNSPLHF.

A few counts support this clone. The V call is TRBV9, the J call TRBJ2-2, with TRBD1 identical over 8 bases. V lost 3 bases to trimming and J lost 8 bases; unmatched junction nucleotides: 18. CDR1 is SGDLS, CDR2 YYNGEE, per germline. This CDR3 has 18 amino acids. The CDR3 nucleotides read TGTGCCAGCAGCGAGAGCCCTACGGAAAACAGGGGGTCTGGGGAGCTGTTTTTT. Protein: CASSESPTENRGSGELFF.

The V and J genes are TRBV7-2 and TRBJ1-2; no clear D gene. With 4 bases removed from V and 8 bases from J, the gap between germline ends came to 11 bases. CDR3 length: 12 residues. Germline V lookup: CDR1 SGHTA, CDR2 FQGNSA. CDR3: CASSSQRWGYTF. The CDR3 bases are TGTGCCAGCAGCTCCCAAAGGTGGGGCTACACCTTC.

This clone occurred a few times. The chain carries TRBV27 and TRBJ2-7, with D perhaps TRBD2 (5 bases). V lost 4 bases, J lost 7 bases, and 14 bases lay in between. Per the germline V gene, CDR1 is MNHEY and CDR2 is SMNVEV (reference sequence). The CDR3 is 13 amino acids. The CDR3: CASSSGPPGEQYF. The CDR3 nucleotides read TGTGCCAGCAGTTCCGGCCCCCCGGGGGAGCAGTACTTC.

The chain uses TRBV5-4 and TRBJ1-1, with D perhaps TRBD1 (5 bases). CDR3 length: 13 amino acids. Trimming stripped 0 bases from V and 4 bases from J, with 7 bases between. The germline V gene encodes CDR1 SGHNT and CDR2 YYREEE (reference sequence). The CDR3 reads CASSLGQPTEAFF. The CDR3 DNA reads as TGTGCCAGCAGCTTGGGACAGCCCACTGAAGCTTTCTTT.

This chain links TRBV30 with TRBJ2-2; D is possibly TRBD1 (5 bases). CDR1 and CDR2 from the germline V gene are GTSNPN and SVGIG (reference sequence). This CDR3 contains 15 residues. V lost 4 bases, J lost 0 bases, and 12 bases lay in between. Written as DNA, the CDR3 is TGTGCCTGGAAGAATGGGGCCTCGAACACCGGGGAGCTGTTTTTT. Residues: CAWKNGASNTGELFF.

This clone was observed once. V gene TRBV5-1 combines with J gene TRBJ1-6; D not resolved. The germline gives CDR1 SGHRS, CDR2 YFSETQ. This CDR3 comprises 15 residues. The germline V and J ends were trimmed by 2 bases and 6 bases, with 12 bases remaining between them. CDR3 sequence: CASSFKEGINSPLHF. CDR3 nucleotide sequence: TGCGCCAGCAGCTTCAAGGAAGGGATTAATTCACCCCTCCACTTT.

The chain has TRBV4-2 and TRBJ1-6; no firm D call. The germline gives CDR1 LGHNA, CDR2 YNFKEQ. The CDR3 has 13 amino acids. V dropped 0 bases and J dropped 6 bases, with 3 bases sitting between them. CDR3 amino acids: CASSQELNSPLHF. CDR3 sequence (DNA): TGTGCCAGCAGCCAAGAGCTTAATTCACCCCTCCACTTT.

The V call is TRBV18, the J call TRBJ2-7; D is unclear. Trimming removed 3 bases from V and 2 bases from J, with 11 bases in between. The V gene's germline CDR1 is KGHSH and CDR2 LQKENI. The CDR3 totals 14 residues. The CDR3 sequence: CASSPPGPTYEQYF. In DNA, the CDR3 is TGTGCCAGCTCACCGCCAGGCCCAACCTACGAGCAGTACTTC.

The gene calls are TRBV29-1 and TRBJ1-1, with TRBD1 as a possible D gene (5 bases). The CDR3 covers 12 residues. Germline CDR1 and CDR2: SQVTM and ANQGSEA. V dropped 2 bases and J dropped 5 bases, with 9 bases sitting between them. Here the CDR3 reads CSVESGGTEAFF. In DNA form, the CDR3 reads TGCAGCGTTGAAAGCGGGGGAACTGAAGCTTTCTTT.

The genes are TRBV5-1 and TRBJ2-6, with unresolved D. Per the germline V gene, CDR1 is SGHRS and CDR2 is YFSETQ. V shed 2 bases and J shed 0 bases, with 9 bases lying between them. This CDR3 comprises 16 residues. The CDR3 is CASSLSDLSGANVLTF. In DNA, the CDR3 is TGCGCCAGCAGCTTAAGCGATCTCTCTGGGGCCAACGTCCTGACTTTC.

The gene calls are TRBV19 and TRBJ1-1; 11 bases are shared with TRBD1. Unmatched junction bases numbered 7, after V lost 1 base and J lost 6 bases. The CDR3 has 16 amino acids. The germline V gene has CDR1 LNHDA and CDR2 SQIVND (reference sequence). The chain's CDR3 is CASSIGTGGYWAEAFF. The CDR3 region has the DNA TGTGCCAGTAGTATAGGGACAGGGGGCTATTGGGCTGAAGCTTTCTTT.

This chain uses TRBV5-6 with TRBJ1-2; 8 nucleotides agree with TRBD1. J gave up 6 bases and V 2 bases, and 9 bases lay outside the gene matches. This CDR3 contains 15 residues. Germline V CDR1 and CDR2: SGHDT, YYEEEE. The CDR3 DNA is TGTGCCAGCAGCTTTCCCGGGACAGGATATAATGGCTACACCTTC. Its translation: CASSFPGTGYNGYTF. The whole variable domain, filled in from reference TRBV5-6 and TRBJ1-2, reads DAGVTQSPTHLIKTRGQQVTLRCSPKSGHDTVSWYQQALGQGPQFIFQYYEEEERQRGNFPDRFSGHQFPNYSSELNVNALLLGDSALYLCASSFPGTGYNGYTFGSGTRLTVV.

The rearrangement links TRBV7-2 to TRBJ1-2; no reliable D call. V dropped 4 bases and J dropped 4 bases, with 16 bases sitting between them. This CDR3 has 15 amino acids. The germline CDR1 and CDR2 sequences are SGHTA and FQGNSA. CDR3 protein: CASSSWAVSSYGYTF. The CDR3 nucleotides read TGTGCCAGCAGCTCCTGGGCCGTCTCAAGCTATGGCTACACCTTC.

This clone was found once. The rearrangement joins TRBV27 to TRBJ2-7; D tentatively fits TRBD1 or TRBD2 (5 bases each). V lost 6 bases, J lost 4 bases, and 13 bases lay in between. Germline lookup yields CDR1 MNHEY and CDR2 SMNVEV (reference sequence). The CDR3 is made up of 13 amino acids. CDR3 protein: CASRSGGAYEQYF. The CDR3, as DNA: TGTGCCAGCAGGAGTGGGGGAGCTTACGAGCAGTACTTC.

This clone showed up just a few times. CDR3: CAISESEGDYTF. The CDR3 nucleotides read TGTGCCATCAGTGAGTCGGAGGGTGACTACACCTTC. This chain links TRBV10-3 with TRBJ1-2, with D hard to call. Germline V gene lookup returns CDR1 ENHRY and CDR2 SYGVKD. Between the trimmed V and J ends, which lost 0 bases and 10 bases, there was a span of 9 bases. This CDR3 is 12 amino acids long.

This rearrangement joins TRBV7-3 to TRBJ2-3, with D maybe TRBD2 (6 bases). Per the germline V gene, CDR1 is SGHTA and CDR2 is FQGTGA. V lost 5 bases to trimming and J lost 5 bases, with 17 bases between them. CDR3 length equals 15 residues. CDR3 sequence: CASSRGAGTQDTQYF. CDR3 DNA: TGTGCCAGCAGCCGCGGAGCGGGTACACAAGATACGCAGTATTTT.

The chain recombines TRBV28 with TRBJ1-2; D is unclear. The germline V gene encodes CDR1 MDHEN and CDR2 SYDVKM. This CDR3 has 15 amino acids. V lost 6 bases and J 7 bases, leaving 21 bases between the germline ends. The CDR3 coding sequence is TGTGCCAGCAGGCGCCCTGCCACCCACCCATCTGGCTACACCTTC. Its translation: CASRRPATHPSGYTF.

V is TRBV5-1 and J is TRBJ2-2; D unresolved. Per germline, CDR1 SGHRS and CDR2 YFSETQ. The germline V and J ends were trimmed by 2 bases and 0 bases, with 8 bases remaining between them. The length of the CDR3 is 15 residues. CDR3 coding DNA: TGCGCCAGCAGCTTAGCCACAACGAACACCGGGGAGCTGTTTTTT. It translates to CASSLATTNTGELFF.

The CDR3 DNA reads TGTGCCAGCAGCGACATTTATGGCTACACCTTC. Its translation: CASSDIYGYTF. This chain uses TRBV6-4 with TRBJ1-2; no clear D gene. V lost 6 bases to trimming and J lost 5 bases, with 7 bases between them. The germline CDR1 and CDR2 sequences are MRHNA and SNTAGT. This CDR3 comprises 11 residues.